A single T cell receptor beta chain is shown here with its context. The antigen is unknown. Trimming took 1 base from V and 6 from J; bases not matched to a gene: 6. Looked up from germline, CDR1 is SGHVS and CDR2 is FQNEAQ. The CDR3 sequence is 14 residues long. The repertoire was sequenced with immunoSEQ multiplex PCR; TCRdb's copy has only in-frame clones and lacks some. This sample has about 2.2 million clones, with about 93% found just once. CD45RO-negative CD8 cells positively selected for CCR7 made up the naive population, which excluded terminally differentiated effector memory CD45RA+ cells. The data originate from a study of shared clonotypes between healthy human individuals. Overall study findings and caveats: Among the subsets, naive ones generally showed larger estimated richness than memory ones.

Sequencing was performed on naive CD8+ T cells from PBMCs. V gene TRBV7-8 combines with J gene TRBJ2-7; 7 bases are a match to TRBD1. The sequence was obtained from a man younger than 35 in good health. Some clones in this sample may be carry-over from other donors' samples. CDR3 protein: CASSLGQGVGEQYF. The CDR3 DNA sequence: TGTGCCAGCAGCTTAGGACAGGGCGTGGGCGAGCAGTACTTC.